This TCR beta chain was documented in a study of T cell responses to AZD1222 COVID-19 vaccine. Measured with immunoSEQ multiplex PCR; TCRdb has only the in-frame clones, and not every one. The data contain 100,000 to 150,000 clones, around 94% of them singletons. Overall study results and limits: Repertoires were collected only later (after the peak T cell response had occurred).

Turning to this clone: Its specificity is not known.

Between the trimmed V and J ends, which lost 4 bases and 0 bases, there was a span of 6 bases. The germline V gene has CDR1 SQVTM and CDR2 ANQGSEA. This CDR3 has 12 amino acids. The specimen was peripheral blood, collected on day 0 of AZD1222 vaccination. The chain employs TRBV29-1 and TRBJ1-2; D remains unclear. The sequence came from an adult in good health. CDR3 in amino acids: CSVGPANYGYTF. The CDR3 DNA is TGCAGCGTTGGTCCGGCTAACTATGGCTACACCTTC.